The 23 T cell receptor beta chains presented below share a single source sample, sequenced in a study of blood T cell repertoires in COVID-19. Assay: immunoSEQ multiplex PCR; the TCRdb copy retains only in-frame clones and omits some. The repertoire holds some 230,000 clones, roughly four fifths seen once, with 1.3% in the top ten. The sample was PBMCs or T cells enriched from blood (not recorded which). The receptors stem from a woman between 40 and 55 years old with acute COVID-19.

This chain links TRBV24-1 with TRBJ2-1; 7 bases are a match to TRBD2. There are 13 residues in the CDR3. CDR1 KGHDR and CDR2 SFDVKD come from the germline V gene. With V trimmed by 4 bases and J by 7 bases, 3 bases remained unmatched. The CDR3 DNA is TGTGCCACCAGTGACCCGGGACTAAATGAGCAGTTCTTC. Amino acids: CATSDPGLNEQFF.

The chain uses TRBV21-1 and TRBJ1-2; the table gives TRBD1 as D, unverified against the DNA. TRBV21-1 is noted as a pseudogene. This CDR3 has 15 amino acids. For the CDR3, the DNA is TGTGCCAGCAGCATCTCTGGGACAGTCTTGTATGGCTACACCTTC. Translating it yields CASSISGTVLYGYTF.

The chain links TRBV28 to TRBJ1-5; 8 positions match TRBD1. With 4 bases clipped from V and 4 bases from J, the junction kept 3 bases outside the gene matches. Germline assignment: CDR1 MDHEN and CDR2 SYDVKM. The length of the CDR3 is 14 residues. The CDR3 nucleotides read TGTGCCAGCAGTTCAGGGGGCATAAATCAGCCCCAGCATTTT. Protein product: CASSSGGINQPQHF.

The V and J genes are TRBV19 and TRBJ2-6, with D unclear. The germline V gene has CDR1 LNHDA and CDR2 SQIVND (reference sequence). The CDR3 is made up of 13 amino acids. Trimming stripped 7 bases from V and 0 bases from J, with 4 bases between. CDR3 sequence: CASINSGANVLTF. The CDR3 DNA is TGTGCCAGTATTAACTCTGGGGCCAACGTCCTGACTTTC. The whole variable domain, remainder taken from reference TRBV19 and TRBJ2-6, is DGGITQSPKYLFRKEGQNVTLSCEQNLNHDAMYWYRQDPGQGLRLIYYSQIVNDFQKGDIAEGYSVSREKKESFPLTVTSAQKNPTAFYLCASINSGANVLTFGAGSRLTVL.

The chain recombines TRBV2 with TRBJ1-5, with D uncertain. Germline V gene data show CDR1 as SNHLY and CDR2 as FYNNEI. Trimming took off 6 bases at V and 0 bases at J, with 9 bases between the two ends. This CDR3 is 14 amino acids long. The CDR3 DNA reads as TGTGCCAGCAGCCCTCTAGGTAGCAATCAGCCCCAGCATTTT. It specifies CASSPLGSNQPQHF.

This clone was seen just once. The J gene is TRBJ1-1, the V gene TRBV15, with 7 bases lining up with TRBD1. Germline CDR1 is LNHNV and CDR2 is YYDKDF (reference sequence). The junction had 1 base not matched to a gene; V was cut back by 5 bases and J by 1 base. The CDR3 is 13 residues long. CDR3 DNA: TGTGCCACCAGCCCAGGGGGGAACACTGAAGCTTTCTTT. It translates to CATSPGGNTEAFF.

The V call is TRBV4-1, the J call TRBJ2-3; D not resolved. From germline, CDR1 is MGHRA and CDR2 YSYEKL. The CDR3 loop spans 17 amino acids. The V gene lost 3 bases and the J gene lost 1 base, with 17 bases spanning the gap. The DNA of the CDR3 is TGCGCCAGCAGCCAGTACCTGGGCAGAGTCCGCACAGATACGCAGTATTTT. Amino acid sequence: CASSQYLGRVRTDTQYF.

This chain uses TRBV4-2 with TRBJ2-1; 14 bases map to TRBD2. V trimming: 1 base; J trimming: 0 bases; junction bases outside the gene matches: 5. Germline V lookup: CDR1 LGHNA, CDR2 YNFKEQ. The CDR3 totals 19 residues. Written as DNA, the CDR3 is TGTGCCAGCAGCCAAGGACTAGCGGGGGGGCCGAGCTCCTACAATGAGCAGTTCTTC. This sequence encodes CASSQGLAGGPSSYNEQFF.

J is TRBJ1-2 and V is TRBV5-8, with a possible D match to TRBD1 (6 bases). CDR3 size: 18 residues. Trimming removed 3 bases at V and 4 bases at J, with 25 bases between. The germline V gene encodes CDR1 SGHTS and CDR2 YDEGEE. The CDR3 nucleotides are TGTGCCAGCAGCTATTCAGCAGGGCAGGGGTCCTACTCCTATGGCTACACCTTC. Translated: CASSYSAGQGSYSYGYTF.

The J gene is TRBJ2-5, the V gene TRBV9; 13 nucleotides align to TRBD2. Germline V gene sequence: CDR1 SGDLS, CDR2 YYNGEE. The junction had 6 bases not matched to a gene; V was cut back by 3 bases and J by 4 bases. This CDR3 region has 16 residues. CDR3 DNA: TGTGCCAGCAGCGCGACTAGCGGGGGGCCTGGAGAGACCCAGTACTTC. This codes for CASSATSGGPGETQYF.

This chain connects TRBV2 to TRBJ1-2; 8 positions match TRBD1. J gave up 3 bases and V 7 bases, and 10 bases lay outside the gene matches. CDR1 is SNHLY, CDR2 FYNNEI, per germline. This CDR3 is built from 15 residues. The CDR3 DNA sequence: TGTGCCAGCACCCAGGCACCAGGGGGCGACTATGGCTACACCTTC. Protein: CASTQAPGGDYGYTF.

The genes are TRBV15 and TRBJ1-1, with unresolved D. V shed 0 bases and J shed 10 bases, with 15 bases lying between them. The CDR3 consists of 14 residues. Germline CDR1 and CDR2: LNHNV and YYDKDF (reference sequence). The CDR3 region is CATSRDPGKSLAFF. The CDR3 DNA reads as TGTGCCACCAGCAGAGATCCGGGGAAATCTCTAGCTTTCTTT.

This chain uses TRBV3-1 (or the pseudogene TRBV3-2) with TRBJ2-5, with 8 bases fitting TRBD2. The trim removed 2 bases at V and 3 bases at J, leaving 2 bases unmatched. Germline V lookup: CDR1 LGHDT, CDR2 YNNKEL (reference sequence). There are 14 residues in the CDR3. The CDR3 sequence: CASSQPRGEETQYF. The CDR3 DNA reads as TGTGCCAGCAGCCAACCGCGGGGGGAAGAGACCCAGTACTTC.

The chain couples TRBV9 to TRBJ1-2; D gene ambiguous. The germline CDR1 and CDR2 sequences are SGDLS and YYNGEE. The CDR3 sequence is 13 residues long. V dropped 4 bases and J dropped 8 bases, with 15 bases sitting between them. CDR3 residues: CASSPETGLGYTF. In DNA, the CDR3 is TGTGCCAGCAGCCCAGAGACTGGTCTGGGCTACACCTTC.

The rearrangement uses TRBV15 and TRBJ1-2; 8 nucleotides match TRBD1. The CDR3 is 15 amino acids. J gave up 0 bases and V 5 bases, and 5 bases lay outside the gene matches. Germline CDR1 LNHNV, CDR2 YYDKDF (reference sequence). CDR3 amino acids: CATSSPDRANYGYTF. The DNA for the CDR3 is TGTGCCACCAGCTCCCCGGACAGGGCTAACTATGGCTACACCTTC.

This CDR3 reads CASSLGTGPQETQYF. The CDR3 region has the DNA TGTGCCAGCAGCTTAGGGACTGGTCCACAGGAGACCCAGTACTTC. The V and J genes are TRBV7-2 and TRBJ2-5; D is possibly TRBD2 (5 bases). CDR1 is SGHTA, CDR2 FQGNSA, per germline. The CDR3 contains 15 residues. Trimming cost V 1 base and J 5 bases, with 14 bases left between them.

J is TRBJ2-3 and V is TRBV9; D perhaps matches TRBD2 (5 bases). Trimming removed 3 bases at V and 5 bases at J, with 16 bases between. From germline, CDR1 is SGDLS and CDR2 YYNGEE. CDR3 length: 15 amino acids. CDR3 region: CASSANSVPKDTQYF. DNA of the CDR3: TGTGCCAGCAGCGCTAATAGCGTTCCTAAAGATACGCAGTATTTT. Full variable domain (missing parts from reference TRBV9 and TRBJ2-3): DSGVTQTPKHLITATGQRVTLRCSPRSGDLSVYWYQQSLDQGLQFLIQYYNGEERAKGNILERFSAQQFPDLHSELNLSSLELGDSALYFCASSANSVPKDTQYFGPGTRLTVL.

The chain employs TRBV6-6 and TRBJ1-5; 7 bases match TRBD1. Germline CDR1 and CDR2: MNHNY and SVGAGI (reference sequence). V gave up 4 bases and J gave up 1 base; unmatched junction bases: 4. The CDR3 runs 15 residues. The CDR3 loop is CASSSTGASNQPQHF. The CDR3 nucleotides read TGTGCCAGCAGTTCTACAGGGGCCAGCAATCAGCCCCAGCATTTT.

The V call is TRBV4-1, the J call TRBJ2-3; D remains unclear. The germline V gene encodes CDR1 MGHRA and CDR2 YSYEKL. The CDR3 runs to 15 residues. Deletions cut 4 bases from V and 1 base from J, with 12 bases between. This CDR3 is CASSPGLAGTDTQYF. The CDR3 coding sequence is TGCGCCAGCAGCCCTGGTCTTGCGGGCACAGATACGCAGTATTTT.

The rearrangement joins TRBV5-1 to TRBJ2-1; D may be TRBD2 (6 bases). The CDR3 runs 12 residues. The germline V and J ends were trimmed by 4 bases and 10 bases, with 12 bases remaining between them. Germline loops: CDR1 SGHRS, CDR2 YFSETQ. The CDR3 bases are TGCGCCAGCAGCCCAAATGGGGGGGAGCAGTTCTTC. It yields the protein CASSPNGGEQFF.

This clone was seen just once. The chain employs TRBV3-1 (or the pseudogene TRBV3-2) and TRBJ1-1; D perhaps matches TRBD1 (5 bases). This CDR3 has 15 amino acids. The V end lost 2 bases, the J end lost 1 base, and 11 bases lay between the germline ends. Per germline, CDR1 LGHDT and CDR2 YNNKEL (reference sequence). CDR3 coding DNA: TGTGCCAGCAGCCAACATGACAGACCGAACACTGAAGCTTTCTTT. Amino acids: CASSQHDRPNTEAFF.

This clone was picked up a small number of times. The chain joins TRBV5-3 to TRBJ1-1, with D possibly TRBD1 on 6 matching bases. TRBV5-3 is an ORF; its function is uncertain. Trimming took 3 bases from V and 1 from J, leaving 13 bases between them. The CDR3 runs 15 residues. CDR3 region: CARSSSQGQNTEAFF. CDR3 DNA: TGTGCCAGAAGCTCCTCACAGGGACAGAACACTGAAGCTTTCTTT.

V gene TRBV6-5 combines with J gene TRBJ1-5; 8 bases are shared with TRBD1. The CDR3 covers 15 residues. V lost 6 bases and J lost 3; bases outside the gene matches: 7. From germline, CDR1 is MNHEY and CDR2 SVGAGI. DNA of the CDR3: TGTGCCAGCAGACCCCGGACAGGGACCAATCAGCCCCAGCATTTT. Amino acid sequence: CASRPRTGTNQPQHF.